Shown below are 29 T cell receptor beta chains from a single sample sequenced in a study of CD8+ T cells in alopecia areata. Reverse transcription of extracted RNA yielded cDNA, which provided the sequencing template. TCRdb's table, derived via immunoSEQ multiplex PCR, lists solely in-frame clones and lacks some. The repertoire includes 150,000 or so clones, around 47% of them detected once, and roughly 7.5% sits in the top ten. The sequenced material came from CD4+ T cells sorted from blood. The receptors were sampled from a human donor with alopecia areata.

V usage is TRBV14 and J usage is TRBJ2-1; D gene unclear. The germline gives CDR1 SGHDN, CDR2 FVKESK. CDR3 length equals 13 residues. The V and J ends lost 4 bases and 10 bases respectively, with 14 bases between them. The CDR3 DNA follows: TGTGCCAGCAGCCCTCAGGTTCTGACCGAGCAGTTCTTC. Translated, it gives CASSPQVLTEQFF.

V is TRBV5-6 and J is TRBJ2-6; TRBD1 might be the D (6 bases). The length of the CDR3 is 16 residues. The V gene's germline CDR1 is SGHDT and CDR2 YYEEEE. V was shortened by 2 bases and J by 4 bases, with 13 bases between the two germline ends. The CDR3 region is CASSLLTGNGANVLTF. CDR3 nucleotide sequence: TGTGCCAGCAGCTTACTCACAGGGAACGGGGCCAACGTCCTGACTTTC.

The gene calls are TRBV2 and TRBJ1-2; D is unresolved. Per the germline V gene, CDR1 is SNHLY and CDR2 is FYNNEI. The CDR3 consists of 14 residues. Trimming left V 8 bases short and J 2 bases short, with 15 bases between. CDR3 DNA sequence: TGTGCCAGCCATCGTCCCGACCTGAACTATGGCTACACCTTC. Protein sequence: CASHRPDLNYGYTF.

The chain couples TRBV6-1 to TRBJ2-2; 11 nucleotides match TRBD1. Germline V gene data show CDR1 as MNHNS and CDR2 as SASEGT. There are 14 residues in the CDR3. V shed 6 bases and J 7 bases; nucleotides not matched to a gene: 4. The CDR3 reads CASRGQGAGGELFF. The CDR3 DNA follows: TGTGCCAGCAGAGGACAGGGGGCTGGCGGGGAGCTGTTTTTT.

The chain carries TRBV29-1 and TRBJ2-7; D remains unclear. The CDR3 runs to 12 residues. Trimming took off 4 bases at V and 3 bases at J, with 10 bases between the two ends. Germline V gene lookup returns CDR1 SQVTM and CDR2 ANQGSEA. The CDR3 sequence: CSVVGKFYEQYF. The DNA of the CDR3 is TGCAGCGTTGTAGGCAAATTCTACGAGCAGTACTTC.

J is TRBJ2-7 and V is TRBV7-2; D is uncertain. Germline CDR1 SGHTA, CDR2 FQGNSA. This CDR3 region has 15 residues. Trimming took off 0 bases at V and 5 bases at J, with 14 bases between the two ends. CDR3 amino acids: CASSLAPGMSHEQYF. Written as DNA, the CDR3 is TGTGCCAGCAGCTTAGCGCCTGGGATGAGCCACGAGCAGTACTTC. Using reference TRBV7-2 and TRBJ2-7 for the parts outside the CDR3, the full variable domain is GAGVSQSPSNKVTEKGKDVELRCDPISGHTALYWYRQSLGQGLEFLIYFQGNSAPDKSGLPSDRFSAERTGGSVSTLTIQRTQQEDSAVYLCASSLAPGMSHEQYFGPGTRLTVT.

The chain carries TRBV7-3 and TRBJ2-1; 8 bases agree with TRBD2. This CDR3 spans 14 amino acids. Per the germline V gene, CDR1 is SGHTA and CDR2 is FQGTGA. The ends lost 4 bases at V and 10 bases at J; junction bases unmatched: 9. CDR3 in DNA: TGTGCCAGCAGCTCTTCGGGAGGGCCCATCGAGCAGTTCTTC. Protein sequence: CASSSSGGPIEQFF.

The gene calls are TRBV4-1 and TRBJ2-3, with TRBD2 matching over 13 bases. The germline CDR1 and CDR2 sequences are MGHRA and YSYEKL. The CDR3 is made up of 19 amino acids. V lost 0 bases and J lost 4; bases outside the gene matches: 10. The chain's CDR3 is CASSQERTSGRGGADTQYF. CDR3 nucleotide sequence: TGCGCCAGCAGCCAAGAAAGGACTAGCGGGAGAGGGGGCGCAGATACGCAGTATTTT.

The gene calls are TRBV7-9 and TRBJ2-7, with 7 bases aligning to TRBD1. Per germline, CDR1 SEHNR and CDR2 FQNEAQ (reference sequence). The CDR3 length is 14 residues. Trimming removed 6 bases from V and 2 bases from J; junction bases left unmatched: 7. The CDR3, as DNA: TGTGCCAGCAGATCCGGGACAGAGACCTACGAGCAGTACTTC. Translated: CASRSGTETYEQYF.

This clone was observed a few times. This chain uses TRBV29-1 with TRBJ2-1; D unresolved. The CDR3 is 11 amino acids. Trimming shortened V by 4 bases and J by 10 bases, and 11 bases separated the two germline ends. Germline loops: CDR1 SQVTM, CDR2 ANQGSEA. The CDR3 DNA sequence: TGCAGCGTTGCATTCGGTGTCGAGCAGTTCTTC. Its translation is CSVAFGVEQFF.

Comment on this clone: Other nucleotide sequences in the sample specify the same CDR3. CDR3 loop: CASSYFGGLNTEAFF. CDR3 DNA sequence: TGTGCCAGCAGTTACTTCGGGGGATTGAACACTGAAGCTTTCTTT. The chain couples TRBV6-5 to TRBJ1-1, with D possibly TRBD1 on 5 matching bases. Germline lookup yields CDR1 MNHEY and CDR2 SVGAGI. The CDR3 loop spans 15 amino acids. V lost 1 base and J lost 0, with 9 bases in between.

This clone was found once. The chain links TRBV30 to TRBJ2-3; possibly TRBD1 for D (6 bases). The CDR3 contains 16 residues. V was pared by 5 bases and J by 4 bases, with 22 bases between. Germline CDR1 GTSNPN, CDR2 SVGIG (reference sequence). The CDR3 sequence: CAWGGKGQGNADTQYF. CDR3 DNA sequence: TGTGCCTGGGGGGGCAAGGGTCAGGGGAACGCAGATACGCAGTATTTT. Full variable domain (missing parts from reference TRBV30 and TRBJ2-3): SQTIHQWPATLVQPVGSPLSLECTVEGTSNPNLYWYRQAAGRGLQLLFYSVGIGQISSEVPQNLSASRPQDRQFILSSKKLLLSDSGFYLCAWGGKGQGNADTQYFGPGTRLTVL.

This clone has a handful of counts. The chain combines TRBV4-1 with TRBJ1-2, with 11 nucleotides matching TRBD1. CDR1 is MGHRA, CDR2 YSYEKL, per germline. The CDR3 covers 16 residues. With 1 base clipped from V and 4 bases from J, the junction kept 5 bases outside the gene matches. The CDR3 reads CASSQAGTGGGYGYTF. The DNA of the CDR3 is TGCGCCAGCAGCCAAGCCGGGACAGGGGGAGGCTATGGCTACACCTTC.

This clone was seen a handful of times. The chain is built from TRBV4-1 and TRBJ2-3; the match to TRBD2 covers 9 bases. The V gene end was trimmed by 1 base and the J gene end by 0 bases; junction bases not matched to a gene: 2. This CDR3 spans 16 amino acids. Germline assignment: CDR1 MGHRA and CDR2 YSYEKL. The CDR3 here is CASSQGTSGSTDTQYF. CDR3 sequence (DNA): TGCGCCAGCAGCCAAGGAACTAGCGGGAGCACAGATACGCAGTATTTT.

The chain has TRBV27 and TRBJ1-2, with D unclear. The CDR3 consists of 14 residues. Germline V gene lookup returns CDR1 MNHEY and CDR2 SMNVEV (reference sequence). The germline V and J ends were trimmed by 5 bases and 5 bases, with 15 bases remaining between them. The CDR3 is CASSVTDGSYGYTF. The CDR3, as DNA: TGTGCCAGCAGTGTAACGGACGGCTCATATGGCTACACCTTC.

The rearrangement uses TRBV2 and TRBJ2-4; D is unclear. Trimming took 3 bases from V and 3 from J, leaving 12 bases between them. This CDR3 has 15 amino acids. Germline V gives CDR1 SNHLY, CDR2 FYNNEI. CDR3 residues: CASSEARRSKNIQYF. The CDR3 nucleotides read TGTGCCAGCAGTGAGGCTCGTCGGAGCAAAAACATTCAGTACTTC.

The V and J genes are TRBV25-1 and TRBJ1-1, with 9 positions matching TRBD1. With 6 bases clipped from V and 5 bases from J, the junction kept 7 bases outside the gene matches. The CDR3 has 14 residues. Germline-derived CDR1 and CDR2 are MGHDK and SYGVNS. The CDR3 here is CASRRGQGITEAFF. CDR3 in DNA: TGTGCCAGCAGACGGGGACAGGGAATAACTGAAGCTTTCTTT.

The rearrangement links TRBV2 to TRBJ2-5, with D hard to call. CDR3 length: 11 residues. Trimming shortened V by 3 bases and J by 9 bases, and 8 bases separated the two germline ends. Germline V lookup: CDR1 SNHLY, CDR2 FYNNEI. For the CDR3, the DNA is TGTGCCAGCAGTGAGCCAAAGCCCCAGTACTTC. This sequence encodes CASSEPKPQYF.

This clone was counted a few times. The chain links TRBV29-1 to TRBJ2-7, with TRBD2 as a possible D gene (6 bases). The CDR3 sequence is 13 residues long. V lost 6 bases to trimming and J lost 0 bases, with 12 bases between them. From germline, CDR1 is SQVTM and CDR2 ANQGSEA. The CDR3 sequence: CSVPSGSSYEQYF. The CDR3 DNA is TGCAGCGTACCTTCCGGGAGCTCCTACGAGCAGTACTTC.

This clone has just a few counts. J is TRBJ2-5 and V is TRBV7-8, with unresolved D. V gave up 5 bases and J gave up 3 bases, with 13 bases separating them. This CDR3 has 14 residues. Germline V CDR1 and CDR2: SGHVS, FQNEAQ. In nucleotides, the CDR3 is TGTGCCAGCAGCATGCTTGGTGGGAAAGAGACCCAGTACTTC. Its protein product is CASSMLGGKETQYF.

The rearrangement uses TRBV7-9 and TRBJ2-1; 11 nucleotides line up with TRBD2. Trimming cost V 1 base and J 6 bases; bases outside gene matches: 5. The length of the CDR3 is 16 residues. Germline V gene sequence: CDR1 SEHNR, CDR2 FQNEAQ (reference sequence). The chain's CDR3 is CASSLESSGRPNEQFF. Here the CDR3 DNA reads TGTGCCAGCAGCTTAGAGTCTAGCGGGAGGCCCAATGAGCAGTTCTTC.

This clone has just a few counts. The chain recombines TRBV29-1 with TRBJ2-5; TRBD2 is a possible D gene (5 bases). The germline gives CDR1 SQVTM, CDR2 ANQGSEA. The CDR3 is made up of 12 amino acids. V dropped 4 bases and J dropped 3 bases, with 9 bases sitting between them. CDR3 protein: CSVVEGKETQYF. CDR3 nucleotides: TGCAGCGTTGTAGAGGGTAAAGAGACCCAGTACTTC.

The CDR3 region is CSALGDRGGETQYF. The CDR3 DNA follows: TGCAGCGCCCTGGGGGACAGGGGAGGTGAGACCCAGTACTTC. The rearrangement joins TRBV29-1 to TRBJ2-5; 10 positions match TRBD1. This CDR3 has 14 amino acids. From germline, CDR1 is SQVTM and CDR2 ANQGSEA. V was clipped by 7 bases and J by 5 bases; unmatched bases: 10.

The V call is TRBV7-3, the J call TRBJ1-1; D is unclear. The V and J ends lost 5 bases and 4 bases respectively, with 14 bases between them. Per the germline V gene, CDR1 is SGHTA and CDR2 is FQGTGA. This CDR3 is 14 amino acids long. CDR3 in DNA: TGTGCCAGCAGCCCGAACGGGGAACTCACTGAAGCTTTCTTT. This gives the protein CASSPNGELTEAFF.

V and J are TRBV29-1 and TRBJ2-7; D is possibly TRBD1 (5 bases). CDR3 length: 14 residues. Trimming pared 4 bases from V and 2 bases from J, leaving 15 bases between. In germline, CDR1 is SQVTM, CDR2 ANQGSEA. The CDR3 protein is CSVAPGPITYEQYF. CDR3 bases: TGCAGCGTTGCCCCAGGGCCGATAACCTACGAGCAGTACTTC.

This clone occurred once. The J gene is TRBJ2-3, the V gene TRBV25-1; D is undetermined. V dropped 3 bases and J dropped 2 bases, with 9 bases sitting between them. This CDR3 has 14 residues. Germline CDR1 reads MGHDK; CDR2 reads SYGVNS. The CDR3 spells CASSDYRATDTQYF. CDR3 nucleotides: TGTGCCAGCAGTGATTACCGGGCCACAGATACGCAGTATTTT.

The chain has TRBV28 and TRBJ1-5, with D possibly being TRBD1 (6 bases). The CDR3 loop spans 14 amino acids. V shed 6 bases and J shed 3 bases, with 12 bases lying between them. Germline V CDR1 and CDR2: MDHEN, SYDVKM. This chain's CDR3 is CASSLGQFNQPQHF. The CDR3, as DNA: TGTGCCAGCAGCCTAGGACAGTTCAATCAGCCCCAGCATTTT.

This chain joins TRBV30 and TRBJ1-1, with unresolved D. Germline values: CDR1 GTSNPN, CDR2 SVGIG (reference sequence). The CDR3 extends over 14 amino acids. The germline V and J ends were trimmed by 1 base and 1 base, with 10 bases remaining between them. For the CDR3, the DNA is TGTGCCTGGAGTGCTGGGCCGGCGAACACTGAAGCTTTCTTT. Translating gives CAWSAGPANTEAFF.

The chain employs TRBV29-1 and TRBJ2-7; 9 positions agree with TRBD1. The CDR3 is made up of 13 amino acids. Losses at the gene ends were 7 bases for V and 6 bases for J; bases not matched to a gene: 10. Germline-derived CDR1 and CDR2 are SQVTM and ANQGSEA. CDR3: CSARSGTGREQYF. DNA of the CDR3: TGCAGCGCAAGATCCGGGACAGGGCGCGAGCAGTACTTC.